The 28 T cell receptor beta chains below come from one sample, sequenced in a study of T cells after yellow fever vaccination. TCRdb independently ran MiXCR on the 5' RACE reads; one entry per CDR3 protein. The sample has 400,000 to 650,000 distinct CDR3 sequences, 21% seen once. The sample was PBMCs, taken approximately 20 days after the first yellow fever vaccination. These receptors were collected from a man between 18 and 29 years old who received the YFV17D yellow fever vaccine.

The chain combines TRBV5-1 with TRBJ2-3; D is unclear. From germline, CDR1 is SGHRS and CDR2 YFSETQ. The CDR3 spans 14 residues. Trimming pared 1 base from V and 4 bases from J, leaving 10 bases between. The CDR3 nucleotides are TGCGCCAGCAGCTTGCCCCAAAAGGCAGATACGCAGTATTTT. The encoded protein is CASSLPQKADTQYF.

The chain joins TRBV5-1 to TRBJ2-5, with no clear D. The CDR3 sequence is 17 residues long. From germline, CDR1 is SGHRS and CDR2 YFSETQ. V gave up 5 bases and J gave up 2 bases, with 22 bases separating them. This CDR3 is CASRPLLASVRQETQYF. The CDR3 DNA is TGCGCCAGCAGGCCCTTGTTGGCTTCGGTCAGGCAAGAGACCCAGTACTTC.

At least ten counts were recorded for this clonotype. The chain joins TRBV7-9 to TRBJ2-1, with 7 positions matching TRBD2. Germline-derived CDR1 and CDR2 are SEHNR and FQNEAQ (reference sequence). With V trimmed by 5 bases and J by 7 bases, 5 bases remained unmatched. The CDR3 is made up of 13 amino acids. CDR3 DNA: TGTGCCAGCAGCCCGGGGGGATGGAATGAGCAGTTCTTC. Encoded protein: CASSPGGWNEQFF.

The rearrangement links TRBV24-1 to TRBJ2-5, with D unresolved. Germline V gives CDR1 KGHDR, CDR2 SFDVKD. Trimming pared 3 bases from V and 4 bases from J, leaving 5 bases between. The CDR3 is made up of 12 amino acids. DNA for the CDR3: TGTGCCACCAGTGATACCTCAGAGACCCAGTACTTC. It codes for CATSDTSETQYF.

This clonotype was observed a handful of times. This chain connects TRBV9 to TRBJ2-1; TRBD2 aligns across 13 bases. The germline V gene has CDR1 SGDLS and CDR2 YYNGEE. CDR3 length equals 16 residues. V was clipped by 3 bases and J by 8 bases; unmatched bases: 8. The CDR3 nucleotides read TGTGCCAGCAGCGCAAAAACTAGCGGGGGGGCTCATGAGCAGTTCTTC. Translating it yields CASSAKTSGGAHEQFF.

This clonotype was observed many times. The V and J genes are TRBV5-1 and TRBJ2-5, with 10 positions matching TRBD1. Germline CDR1 reads SGHRS; CDR2 reads YFSETQ. The CDR3 contains 16 residues. The V segment lost 4 bases and the J segment 3 bases; nucleotides outside the gene matches: 9. CDR3 coding DNA: TGCGCCAGCAGCCTCGGACAGGGGGGAAAGGAAGAGACCCAGTACTTC. As protein: CASSLGQGGKEETQYF.

This sequence joins TRBV19 and TRBJ2-1; no reliable D call. Germline V lookup: CDR1 LNHDA, CDR2 SQIVND (reference sequence). The CDR3 length is 16 residues. V was trimmed by 1 base and J by 2 bases, leaving 12 bases between them. The DNA for the CDR3 is TGTGCCAGTAGTATAGTCGGGTCCGCACCCTACAATGAGCAGTTCTTC. It translates to CASSIVGSAPYNEQFF.

Ten or more counts support this clonotype. V usage is TRBV12-3 or TRBV12-4 and J usage is TRBJ2-5; D remains ambiguous. This CDR3 comprises 15 residues. The V end lost 0 bases, the J end lost 3 bases, and 11 bases lay between the germline ends. Here the CDR3 DNA reads TGTGCCAGCAGTTTAGCAACCGCCCAAGAAGAGACCCAGTACTTC. Translated, it gives CASSLATAQEETQYF.

This clonotype was counted a few times. This rearrangement joins TRBV5-1 to TRBJ1-2, with D hard to call. V was trimmed by 2 bases and J by 8 bases, leaving 16 bases between them. The germline CDR1 and CDR2 sequences are SGHRS and YFSETQ. This CDR3 has 14 residues. The CDR3: CASSFIVGSTGYTF. In DNA form, the CDR3 reads TGCGCCAGCAGCTTCATAGTTGGTTCGACGGGCTACACCTTC.

The V call is TRBV7-2, the J call TRBJ1-1, with D tentatively TRBD1 (6 bases). The germline V gene encodes CDR1 SGHTA and CDR2 FQGNSA. This CDR3 spans 12 amino acids. The ends were cut back, 5 bases at V and 8 bases at J, with 12 bases in the middle. The CDR3 bases are TGTGCCAGCAGCCTAAGGGGGGGAGAAGCTTTCTTT. It encodes CASSLRGGEAFF.

Only a few counts were recorded for this clonotype. This chain links TRBV4-3 with TRBJ2-5, with D perhaps TRBD1 (7 bases). Germline V gene data show CDR1 as LGHNA and CDR2 as YSLEER. The CDR3 contains 16 residues. The V and J ends lost 1 base and 3 bases respectively, with 15 bases between them. The CDR3 coding sequence is TGCGCCAGCAGCCAAGGGTACAGGGGAGGAAAAGAGACCCAGTACTTC. Encoded protein: CASSQGYRGGKETQYF.

The chain is built from TRBV15 and TRBJ2-3; D ambiguous. The germline CDR1 and CDR2 sequences are LNHNV and YYDKDF (reference sequence). V dropped 5 bases and J dropped 1 base, with 13 bases sitting between them. The CDR3 is made up of 15 amino acids. CDR3 residues: CATSASRQGTDTQYF. The CDR3 DNA follows: TGTGCCACCAGCGCTAGTCGGCAGGGCACAGATACGCAGTATTTT.

This clonotype was seen at least ten times. Because it lacks the conserved phenylalanine or tryptophan at the end, this CDR3 is likely a read error. No DNA is shown, since the ends of the CDR3 on it are uncertain; the CDR3 is the one TCRdb lists. The chain's CDR3 is CASSRRTGGESI. The chain combines TRBV2 with TRBJ1-1; the table names TRBD1, a call not compared with the DNA. Germline CDR1 reads SNHLY; CDR2 reads FYNNEI. The length of the CDR3 is 12 amino acids, counting both ends.

This clonotype was recorded at least ten times. The chain employs TRBV5-1 and TRBJ2-3; D gene unclear. V lost 0 bases, J lost 2 bases, and 7 bases lay in between. Germline V CDR1 and CDR2: SGHRS, YFSETQ. CDR3 size: 14 residues. The CDR3 DNA sequence: TGCGCCAGCAGCTTGGTCGGGCCCACAGATACGCAGTATTTT. Translating it yields CASSLVGPTDTQYF.

The rearrangement links TRBV29-1 to TRBJ1-2; 8 positions agree with TRBD1. The CDR3 loop spans 12 amino acids. V lost 8 bases, J lost 7 bases, and 9 bases stayed unmatched. Germline V gives CDR1 SQVTM, CDR2 ANQGSEA. CDR3 sequence (DNA): TGCAGCCGTCTCCAGGGGGCGGGTGGCTACACCTTC. This gives the protein CSRLQGAGGYTF. The full variable domain, completed using reference TRBV29-1 and TRBJ1-2, is SAVISQKPSRDICQRGTSLTIQCQVDSQVTMMFWYRQQPGQSLTLIATANQGSEATYESGFVIDKFPISRPNLTFSTLTVSNMSPEDSSIYLCSRLQGAGGYTFGSGTRLTVV.

The chain carries TRBV15 and TRBJ2-3; tentative D call: TRBD2 (5 bases). The CDR3 loop spans 14 amino acids. Germline assignment: CDR1 LNHNV and CDR2 YYDKDF (reference sequence). V lost 3 bases and J 4 bases, leaving 11 bases between the germline ends. The CDR3 DNA reads as TGTGCCACCAGCAGTCTCGGCGGGCCAGATACGCAGTATTTT. It is translated as CATSSLGGPDTQYF.

Only a few counts were recorded for this clonotype. This chain uses TRBV5-6 with TRBJ1-1; D remains ambiguous. Trimming removed 4 bases from V and 5 bases from J, with 9 bases in between. This CDR3 region has 12 residues. Germline V gene data show CDR1 as SGHDT and CDR2 as YYEEEE. The CDR3 loop reads CASSRWETEAFF. The CDR3 DNA reads TGTGCCAGCAGCCGGTGGGAAACTGAAGCTTTCTTT.

This clonotype was seen a few times. This chain connects TRBV5-4 to TRBJ2-1; TRBD1 is a possible D gene (6 bases). V lost 3 bases to trimming and J lost 5 bases, with 9 bases between them. This CDR3 has 13 amino acids. In germline, CDR1 is SGHNT, CDR2 YYREEE (reference sequence). DNA of the CDR3: TGTGCCAGCAGCTCGGACAGTAACAATGAGCAGTTCTTC. Its translation is CASSSDSNNEQFF.

The genes are TRBV5-1 and TRBJ2-7, with D possibly TRBD1 on 6 matching bases. CDR1 SGHRS and CDR2 YFSETQ come from the germline V gene. V gave up 4 bases and J gave up 2 bases, with 13 bases separating them. This CDR3 has 14 amino acids. The CDR3 region is CASSGNRAPYEQYF. CDR3 nucleotide sequence: TGCGCCAGCAGCGGAAACAGGGCCCCCTACGAGCAGTACTTC.

This clonotype was recorded at least ten times. The chain carries TRBV6-1 and TRBJ1-6; D unresolved. The CDR3 has 16 residues. V dropped 5 bases and J dropped 7 bases, with 18 bases sitting between them. Germline V CDR1 and CDR2: MNHNS, SASEGT. The CDR3, as DNA: TGTGCCAGCAGTCAACGGGAAGCAGTCGGAAATTCACCCCTCCACTTT. As protein: CASSQREAVGNSPLHF.

This clonotype was counted a few times. The chain links TRBV11-1 to TRBJ2-5; TRBD1 matches 7 bases. The J segment lost 5 bases and the V segment lost 5 bases, leaving 23 bases of the junction unmatched. The CDR3 covers 19 residues. CDR1 is SGHAT, CDR2 FQDESV, per germline (reference sequence). In DNA form, the CDR3 reads TGTGCCAGCAGCCCGACTGGGTATAGAGGGGGCGACCGTAGGGAGACCCAGTACTTC. Translation gives CASSPTGYRGGDRRETQYF.

This clonotype appeared a few times. The chain couples TRBV30 to TRBJ1-1; no clear D gene. The CDR3 has 13 amino acids. Per germline, CDR1 GTSNPN and CDR2 SVGIG (reference sequence). V gave up 0 bases and J gave up 5 bases, with 10 bases separating them. The CDR3 here is CAWSVGFGTEAFF. The CDR3 nucleotides read TGTGCCTGGAGTGTTGGGTTTGGAACTGAAGCTTTCTTT.

J is TRBJ2-5 and V is TRBV6-5; no definite D call. This CDR3 has 15 residues. V shed 0 bases and J shed 4 bases, with 12 bases lying between them. Germline V gives CDR1 MNHEY, CDR2 SVGAGI. CDR3 sequence: CASSYSEPTAETQYF. The CDR3 DNA sequence: TGTGCCAGCAGTTACTCAGAACCTACAGCAGAGACCCAGTACTTC.

This clonotype was seen a handful of times. CDR3 amino acids: CASSLASADNEQFF. As DNA, the CDR3 is TGCGCCAGCAGCTTGGCCTCGGCAGACAATGAGCAGTTCTTC. The chain combines TRBV5-1 with TRBJ2-1; no definite D call. Per germline, CDR1 SGHRS and CDR2 YFSETQ. The length of the CDR3 is 14 residues. The germline V and J ends were trimmed by 0 bases and 5 bases, with 9 bases remaining between them.

This clonotype has ten or more counts. The junction shows a germline mismatch at one end, possibly a read error. V usage is TRBV5-1 and J usage is TRBJ1-2, with 11 nucleotides matching TRBD1. The CDR3 contains 14 residues. Germline CDR1 reads SGHRS; CDR2 reads YFSETQ. In DNA form, the CDR3 reads TGTGCCAGCAGCTTGGGACAGGGGGGCTATGGCTACACCTTC. It yields the protein CASSLGQGGYGYTF. The whole variable domain, remainder taken from reference TRBV5-1 and TRBJ1-2, is KAGVTQTPRYLIKTRGQQVTLSCSPISGHRSVSWYQQTPGQGLQFLFEYFSETQRNKGNFPGRFSGRQFSNSRSEMNVSTLELGDSALYLCASSLGQGGYGYTFGSGTRLTVV.

The rearrangement joins TRBV4-3 to TRBJ2-1, with D possibly matching TRBD1 (6 bases). The CDR3 has 16 residues. Germline CDR1 and CDR2: LGHNA and YSLEER. Trimming removed 0 bases from V and 6 bases from J, with 15 bases in between. In DNA, the CDR3 is TGCGCCAGCAGCCAAGAGATCGGGACACTTCTCAATGAGCAGTTCTTC. Translating gives CASSQEIGTLLNEQFF.

This clonotype was counted a few times. The chain joins TRBV7-2 to TRBJ2-7; D uncertain. Per germline, CDR1 SGHTA and CDR2 FQGNSA. CDR3 length: 13 amino acids. The chain's CDR3 is CASSHTDNYEQYV. The CDR3 nucleotides read TGTGCCAGCAGTCACACTGACAATTACGAACAGTACGTC.

This clonotype was counted a few times. J is TRBJ2-7 and V is TRBV12-3 or TRBV12-4; TRBD2 agrees at 8 bases. The V gene end was trimmed by 7 bases and the J gene end by 2 bases; junction bases not matched to a gene: 10. This CDR3 region has 15 residues. DNA for the CDR3: TGTGCCAGCAACGATTATGGGACTAGGCCCTACGAGCAGTACTTC. As protein: CASNDYGTRPYEQYF.